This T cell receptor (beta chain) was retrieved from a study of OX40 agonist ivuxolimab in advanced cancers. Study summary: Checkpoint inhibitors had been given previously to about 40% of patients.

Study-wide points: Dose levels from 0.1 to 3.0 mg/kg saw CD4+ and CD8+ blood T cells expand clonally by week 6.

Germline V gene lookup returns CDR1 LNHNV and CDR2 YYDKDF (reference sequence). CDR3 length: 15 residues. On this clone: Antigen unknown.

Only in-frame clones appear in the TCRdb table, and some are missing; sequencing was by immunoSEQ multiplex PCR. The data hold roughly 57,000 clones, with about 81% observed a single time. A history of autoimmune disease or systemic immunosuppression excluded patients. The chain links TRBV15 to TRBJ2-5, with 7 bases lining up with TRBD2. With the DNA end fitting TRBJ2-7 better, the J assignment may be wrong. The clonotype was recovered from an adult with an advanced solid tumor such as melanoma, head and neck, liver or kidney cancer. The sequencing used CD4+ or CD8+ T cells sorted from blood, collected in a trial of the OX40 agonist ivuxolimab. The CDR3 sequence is CATSRGGRDSYEQYF. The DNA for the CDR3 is TGTGCCACCAGCAGAGGAGGGAGGGACTCCTACGAGCAGTACTTC.